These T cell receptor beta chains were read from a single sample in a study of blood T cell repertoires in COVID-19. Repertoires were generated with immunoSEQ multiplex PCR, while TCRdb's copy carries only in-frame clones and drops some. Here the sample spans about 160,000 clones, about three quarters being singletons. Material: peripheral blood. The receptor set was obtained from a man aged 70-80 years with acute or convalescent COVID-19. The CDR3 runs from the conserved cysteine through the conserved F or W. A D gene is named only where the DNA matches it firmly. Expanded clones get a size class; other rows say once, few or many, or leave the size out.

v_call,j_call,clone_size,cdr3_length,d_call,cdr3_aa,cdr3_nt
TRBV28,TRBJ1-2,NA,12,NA,CASRNRVDGYTF,TGTGCCAGCAGGAACAGGGTAGACGGCTACACCTTC
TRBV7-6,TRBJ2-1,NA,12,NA,CASSLNQGSEFF,TGTGCCAGCAGCTTAAACCAGGGTTCCGAGTTCTTC
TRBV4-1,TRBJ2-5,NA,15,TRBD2,CASSPLAGGGETQYF,TGCGCCAGCAGCCCCCTAGCGGGGGGCGGGGAGACCCAGTACTTC
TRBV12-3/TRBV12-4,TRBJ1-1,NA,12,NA,CASSPGGRAAFF,TGTGCCAGCAGTCCCGGGGGGAGGGCAGCTTTCTTT
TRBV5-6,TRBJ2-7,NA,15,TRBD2,CASSFLAGAPYEQYF,TGTGCCAGCAGCTTTCTAGCGGGGGCCCCCTACGAGCAGTACTTC
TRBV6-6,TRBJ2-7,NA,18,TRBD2,CASSLPGLAGVVSYEQYF,TGTGCCAGCAGTCTTCCGGGACTAGCGGGAGTCGTCTCCTACGAGCAGTACTTC
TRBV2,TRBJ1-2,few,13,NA,CASSAGPGLPGTF,TGTGCCAGCAGTGCCGGCCCAGGACTGCCGGGCACCTTC
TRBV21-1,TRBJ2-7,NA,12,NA,CASSGRVVEQYF,TGTGCCAGCAGTGGGAGGGTCGTAGAGCAGTACTTC
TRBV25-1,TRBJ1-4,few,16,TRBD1,CASSDRGRGRNEKLFF,TGTGCCAGCAGTGATAGGGGCAGGGGGAGAAATGAAAAACTGTTTTTT
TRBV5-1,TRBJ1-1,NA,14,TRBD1,CASSRRTGESEAFF,TGCGCCAGCAGCAGAAGGACAGGGGAGAGTGAAGCTTTCTTT
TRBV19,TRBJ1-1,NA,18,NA,CASSTRGIPLGLNTEAFF,TGTGCCAGTAGTACCCGCGGGATACCCCTCGGTCTGAACACTGAAGCTTTCTTT
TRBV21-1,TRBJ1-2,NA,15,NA,CASRRGEGLRYGYTF,TGTGCCAGCAGGAGGGGGGAGGGACTAAGGTATGGCTACACCTTC
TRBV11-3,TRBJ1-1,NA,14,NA,CASSLDSGSTEAFF,TGTGCCAGCAGCTTAGACTCCGGGAGCACTGAAGCTTTCTTT
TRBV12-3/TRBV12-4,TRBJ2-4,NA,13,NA,CASSSGIKNIQYF,TGTGCCAGCAGTTCCGGGATTAAAAACATTCAGTACTTC
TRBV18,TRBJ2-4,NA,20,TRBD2,CASSSIPSSGKNLAKNIQYF,TGTGCCAGCTCATCCATTCCGTCTAGCGGGAAAAACCTAGCCAAAAACATTCAGTACTTC
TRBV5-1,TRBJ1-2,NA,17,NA,CASSLAPGRGRSYGYTF,TGCGCCAGCAGCTTGGCCCCGGGCAGGGGTCGATCCTATGGCTACACCTTC
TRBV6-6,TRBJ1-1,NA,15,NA,CASSPGTPKANEAFF,TGTGCCAGCAGTCCCGGGACACCCAAGGCCAATGAAGCTTTCTTT
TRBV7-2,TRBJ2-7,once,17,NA,CASSLTLSTGRTYEQYF,TGTGCCAGCAGCTTAACGCTCTCAACAGGGAGAACCTACGAGCAGTACTTC
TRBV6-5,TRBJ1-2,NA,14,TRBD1,CASSYSRTGFGYTF,TGTGCCAGCAGTTACTCGCGGACAGGGTTTGGCTACACCTTC
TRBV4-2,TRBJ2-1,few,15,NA,CASSQGTLGGNEQFF,TGTGCCAGCAGCCAGGGGACTTTGGGAGGAAATGAGCAGTTCTTC
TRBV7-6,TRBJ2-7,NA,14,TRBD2,CASSLGGLSYEQYF,TGTGCCAGCAGCTTAGGGGGACTATCCTACGAGCAGTACTTC
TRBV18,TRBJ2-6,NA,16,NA,CASSPPQGTGANVLTF,TGTGCCAGCTCACCACCTCAGGGGACTGGGGCCAACGTCCTGACTTTC
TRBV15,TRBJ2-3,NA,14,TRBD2,CATSAGGPADTQYF,TGTGCCACCTCAGCGGGAGGGCCCGCAGATACGCAGTATTTT
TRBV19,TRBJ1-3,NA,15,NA,CASSVIRGMGNTIYF,TGTGCCAGTAGTGTTATTAGGGGAATGGGAAACACCATATATTTT
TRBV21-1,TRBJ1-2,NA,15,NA,CASSARDRANYGYTF,TGTGCCAGCAGCGCCAGGGACAGAGCTAACTATGGCTACACCTTC
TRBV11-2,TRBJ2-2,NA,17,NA,CASSWRPGRRLAGELFF,TGTGCCAGCAGCTGGCGGCCCGGGAGACGCTTGGCCGGGGAGCTGTTTTTT
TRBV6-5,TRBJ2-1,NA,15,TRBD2,CASQIAGGPLAEQFF,TGTGCCAGCCAAATAGCGGGGGGGCCGTTGGCCGAGCAGTTCTTC
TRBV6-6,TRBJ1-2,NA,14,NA,CASSSSGGDYGYTF,TGTGCCAGCAGTTCCTCCGGGGGAGACTATGGCTACACCTTC
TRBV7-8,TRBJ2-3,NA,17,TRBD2,CASSLAPGGGSTDTQYF,TGTGCCAGCAGCTTAGCGCCCGGGGGGGGGTCGACAGATACGCAGTATTTT
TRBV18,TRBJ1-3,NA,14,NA,CASSPPTRVNTIYF,TGTGCCAGCTCACCACCGACAAGAGTAAACACCATATATTTT
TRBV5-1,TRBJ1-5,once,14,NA,CASSLGGPNQPQHF,TGCGCCAGCAGCTTGGGAGGGCCAAATCAGCCCCAGCATTTT
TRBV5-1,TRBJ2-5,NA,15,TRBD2,CASSLASGGVETQYF,TGCGCCAGCAGCTTGGCTTCGGGAGGGGTAGAGACCCAGTACTTC
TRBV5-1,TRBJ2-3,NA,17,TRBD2,CASSLVAQRGYTDTQYF,TGCGCCAGCAGCTTGGTCGCCCAGCGGGGGTACACAGATACGCAGTATTTT
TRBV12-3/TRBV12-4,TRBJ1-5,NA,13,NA,CATTDGRSQPQHF,TGTGCCACCACGGACGGGAGAAGTCAGCCCCAGCATTTT
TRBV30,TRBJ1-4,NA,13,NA,CAFSGGKDEKLFF,TGTGCCTTCTCCGGGGGGAAGGATGAAAAACTGTTTTTT
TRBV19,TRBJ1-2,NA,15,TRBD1,CASTSPETGGFGYTF,TGTGCCAGTACCTCCCCGGAGACAGGGGGCTTTGGCTACACCTTC
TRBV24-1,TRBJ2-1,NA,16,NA,CATSDRGRERTGEQFF,TGTGCCACCAGTGACCGAGGACGAGAAAGAACAGGTGAGCAGTTCTTC
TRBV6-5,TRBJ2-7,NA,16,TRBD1,CASSYSVGQGAFEQYF,TGTGCCAGCAGTTACTCAGTGGGGCAGGGGGCTTTTGAGCAGTACTTC
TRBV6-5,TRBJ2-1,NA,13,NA,CASRQLNRDEQFF,TGTGCCAGCAGACAACTAAATCGGGATGAGCAGTTCTTC
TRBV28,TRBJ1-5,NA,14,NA,CASTWDTSGQPQHF,TGTGCCAGCACCTGGGACACCTCAGGACAGCCCCAGCATTTT
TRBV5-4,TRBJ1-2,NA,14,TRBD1,CASSLDRGPYGYTF,TGTGCCAGCAGCTTGGACAGGGGCCCCTATGGCTACACCTTC
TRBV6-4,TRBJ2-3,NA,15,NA,CASSDSGAGTDTQYF,TGTGCCAGCAGTGACTCAGGGGCAGGAACAGATACGCAGTATTTT
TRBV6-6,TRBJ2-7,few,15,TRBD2,CASQQLAGVTYEQYF,TGTGCCAGCCAACAACTAGCGGGCGTTACCTACGAGCAGTACTTC
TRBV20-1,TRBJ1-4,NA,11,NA,CSARGQEKLFF,TGCAGTGCTAGAGGACAGGAAAAACTGTTTTTT
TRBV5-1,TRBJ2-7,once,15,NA,CASSPISGTAYEQYF,TGCGCCAGCAGCCCTATTAGCGGGACAGCCTACGAGCAGTACTTC
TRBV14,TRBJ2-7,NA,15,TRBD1,CASSQDKDRVYEQYF,TGTGCCAGCAGCCAAGACAAGGACAGGGTCTACGAGCAGTACTTC